This is a list of T cell receptor beta chains from one sample in a study of blood T cell repertoires in COVID-19. Assay used: immunoSEQ multiplex PCR; TCRdb lists only in-frame clones, some missing. The table lists about 180,000 clones, about 85% of them singletons. Input material: peripheral blood. All receptors come from a woman in her 30s with active or convalescent COVID-19. Both conserved end residues are part of each CDR3. The order of the fields is clone size, V gene, D gene, J gene, CDR3 DNA, CDR3 protein. D genes are given only for firm matches. Clone size is given for some rows only: seen once, a few or many times, or a class if the clone is expanded.

size: -
V: TRBV3-1/TRBV3-2
D: -
J: TRBJ1-1
DNA: TGTGCCAGCAGCCAAGATGTTTCTCTAGGAAGGGGGAACACTGAAGCTTTCTTT
CDR3: CASSQDVSLGRGNTEAFF

size: -
V: TRBV18
D: -
J: TRBJ2-3
DNA: TGTGCCAGCTCACCGGGACACACGGCAGATACGCAGTATTTT
CDR3: CASSPGHTADTQYF

size: -
V: TRBV19
D: -
J: TRBJ2-1
DNA: TGTGCCAGTAGTATCGGGGTTACCTACAATGAGCAGTTCTTC
CDR3: CASSIGVTYNEQFF

size: -
V: TRBV27
D: TRBD1
J: TRBJ2-7
DNA: TGTGCCAGCAAGAAGGGATTCGGGACAGGGGATTTTTACGAGCAGTACTTC
CDR3: CASKKGFGTGDFYEQYF

size: -
V: TRBV4-2
D: TRBD2
J: TRBJ2-5
DNA: TGTGCCAGCAGCCAAAGCACGGGGGGTTGGGAGACCCAGTACTTC
CDR3: CASSQSTGGWETQYF

size: -
V: TRBV4-2
D: TRBD2
J: TRBJ2-2
DNA: TGTGCCAGCAGCCACGAAACTAGCGGGGGTACTACCGGGGAGCTGTTTTTT
CDR3: CASSHETSGGTTGELFF

size: few
V: TRBV25-1
D: TRBD1
J: TRBJ2-1
DNA: TGTGCCAGCAGAACAACACAGGGGTATGACAATGAGCAGTTCTTC
CDR3: CASRTTQGYDNEQFF

size: -
V: TRBV27
D: -
J: TRBJ2-2
DNA: TGTGCCAGCAGTTTAGGCAAGAAGACCGGGGAGCTGTTTTTT
CDR3: CASSLGKKTGELFF

size: -
V: TRBV27
D: TRBD1
J: TRBJ2-5
DNA: TGTGCCAGCAGTTGGGGGGGACAGGGGGGAGAGACCCAGTACTTC
CDR3: CASSWGGQGGETQYF

size: -
V: TRBV5-6
D: TRBD1
J: TRBJ1-2
DNA: TGTGCCAGCAGCACTGGACAGGGGAACTGGGGCTACACCTTC
CDR3: CASSTGQGNWGYTF

size: -
V: TRBV25-1
D: -
J: TRBJ1-1
DNA: TGTGCCAGCAGCCCGCTCGGACAGCTGAACACTGAAGCTTTCTTT
CDR3: CASSPLGQLNTEAFF

size: few
V: TRBV12-3/TRBV12-4
D: -
J: TRBJ2-7
DNA: TGTGCCAGCAGTCTCCTCGGGTTCGAGCAGTACTTC
CDR3: CASSLLGFEQYF

size: -
V: TRBV9
D: -
J: TRBJ2-2
DNA: TGTGCCAGCAGCGTAGTGGGGCTGATGAACACCGGGGAGCTGTTTTTT
CDR3: CASSVVGLMNTGELFF

size: -
V: TRBV5-5
D: TRBD1
J: TRBJ1-5
DNA: TGTGCCAGCAGCCGAACAGGGGACGGCAATCAGCCCCAGCATTTT
CDR3: CASSRTGDGNQPQHF

size: -
V: TRBV5-1
D: -
J: TRBJ1-2
DNA: TGCGCCAGCAGCTTGACAGTTAACTATGGCTACACCTTC
CDR3: CASSLTVNYGYTF

size: once
V: TRBV7-9
D: -
J: TRBJ2-6
DNA: TGTGCCAGCAGCTACTCGGTTGCTGGGGCCAACGTCCTGACTTTC
CDR3: CASSYSVAGANVLTF

size: -
V: TRBV6-5
D: -
J: TRBJ1-6
DNA: TGTGCCAGCAGGACGGGACATAAGAATTCACCCCTCCACTTT
CDR3: CASRTGHKNSPLHF

size: -
V: TRBV23-1
D: TRBD1
J: TRBJ2-5
DNA: TGCGCCAGCAGTCCTCACACAGACAGGGGGCAAGAGACCCAGTACTTC
CDR3: CASSPHTDRGQETQYF

size: -
V: TRBV5-1
D: TRBD1
J: TRBJ2-1
DNA: TGCGCCAGCAGCGGTGGACAGGGAAAAGGGGATAATGAGCAGTTCTTC
CDR3: CASSGGQGKGDNEQFF

size: once
V: TRBV10-2
D: TRBD1
J: TRBJ1-1
DNA: TGCGCCAGCAGTGTCGGGACAGGGGCTTTGAACACTGAAGCTTTCTTT
CDR3: CASSVGTGALNTEAFF

size: -
V: TRBV4-1
D: TRBD2
J: TRBJ2-3
DNA: TGCGCCAGCAGCACGTATAGCGGGGCAGATACGCAGTATTTT
CDR3: CASSTYSGADTQYF

size: -
V: TRBV28
D: TRBD1
J: TRBJ1-2
DNA: TGTGCCAGCAGTTTATTTCAGGGGGCGCTTAGTTCGTATGGCTACACCTTC
CDR3: CASSLFQGALSSYGYTF

size: -
V: TRBV7-6
D: TRBD1
J: TRBJ2-2
DNA: TGTGCCAGCAGATCACGACAGGGTTTGACCGGGGAGCTGTTTTTT
CDR3: CASRSRQGLTGELFF

size: -
V: TRBV2
D: -
J: TRBJ2-1
DNA: TGTGCCAGCAATCCGGGGGTAGATGAGCAGTTCTTC
CDR3: CASNPGVDEQFF

size: -
V: TRBV12-3/TRBV12-4
D: TRBD2
J: TRBJ2-7
DNA: TGTGCCAGCAGCCCAAGCGGGGACTACGAGCAGTACTTC
CDR3: CASSPSGDYEQYF

size: -
V: TRBV7-9
D: TRBD1
J: TRBJ1-2
DNA: TGTGCCAGCAGCTCGACAGGGGACTATGGCTACACCTTC
CDR3: CASSSTGDYGYTF

size: -
V: TRBV19
D: -
J: TRBJ1-1
DNA: TGTGCCAGTAGAAGGGGTAACACTGAAGCTTTCTTT
CDR3: CASRRGNTEAFF

size: -
V: TRBV19
D: -
J: TRBJ2-1
DNA: TGTGCCAGTAGTAAAACCTCCGGGAGCTTGCATGAGCAGTTCTTC
CDR3: CASSKTSGSLHEQFF

size: once
V: TRBV27
D: -
J: TRBJ2-7
DNA: TGTGCCAGCAGTTTATTTGAGGGGGTCTCCTACGAGCAGTACTTC
CDR3: CASSLFEGVSYEQYF

size: -
V: TRBV27
D: -
J: TRBJ1-2
DNA: TGTGCCAGCAGTCTGTCCGGGACTTCTAACTATGGCTACACCTTC
CDR3: CASSLSGTSNYGYTF

size: -
V: TRBV18
D: TRBD2
J: TRBJ2-7
DNA: TGTGCCAGCTCACCAATGAACGGGGGGAACGAGCAGTACTTC
CDR3: CASSPMNGGNEQYF

size: -
V: TRBV6-1
D: TRBD1
J: TRBJ1-4
DNA: TGTGCCAGCCGTGACAGGGGGCGGAATGAAAAACTGTTTTTT
CDR3: CASRDRGRNEKLFF

size: once
V: TRBV28
D: TRBD1
J: TRBJ2-7
DNA: TGTGCCAGCAACCGACAGGGACGAACCTACGAGCAGTACTTC
CDR3: CASNRQGRTYEQYF

size: -
V: TRBV2
D: -
J: TRBJ1-3
DNA: TGTGCCAGCAGTGTCGGGGACATTCGTAACGCTGGAAACACCATATATTTT
CDR3: CASSVGDIRNAGNTIYF

size: -
V: TRBV19
D: -
J: TRBJ1-1
DNA: TGTGCCAGTAGTTTTTCACGAGGTCCCACTGAAGCTTTCTTT
CDR3: CASSFSRGPTEAFF

size: -
V: TRBV28
D: -
J: TRBJ2-1
DNA: TGTGCCAGCAGTTTATCATATCTAAGACTACGCAATGAGCAGTTCTTC
CDR3: CASSLSYLRLRNEQFF

size: -
V: TRBV14
D: -
J: TRBJ1-2
DNA: TGTGCCAGCAGCCAAGTAAGGGGCGGGGGATATGGCTACACCTTC
CDR3: CASSQVRGGGYGYTF

size: -
V: TRBV7-8
D: -
J: TRBJ1-1
DNA: TGTGCCAGCAGCTTATATCAGTTCATGAACACTGAAGCTTTCTTT
CDR3: CASSLYQFMNTEAFF

size: -
V: TRBV11-3
D: TRBD1
J: TRBJ1-2
DNA: TGTGCCAGCAGCCTTGATGGACAGGGGGACTATGGCTACACCTTC
CDR3: CASSLDGQGDYGYTF

size: -
V: TRBV6-1
D: TRBD1
J: TRBJ1-1
DNA: TGTGCCAGCAGTGACCAAGGGGGCGTGAACACTGAAGCTTTCTTT
CDR3: CASSDQGGVNTEAFF

size: -
V: TRBV3-1/TRBV3-2
D: -
J: TRBJ2-1
DNA: TGTGCCAGCAGCCAGACAGACAATGAGCAGTTCTTC
CDR3: CASSQTDNEQFF

size: -
V: TRBV11-2
D: -
J: TRBJ1-1
DNA: TGTGCCAGCAGCCTTCGGGAGGACACTGAAGCTTTCTTT
CDR3: CASSLREDTEAFF

size: -
V: TRBV19
D: TRBD2
J: TRBJ2-2
DNA: TGTGCCAGTAGTAAGCGCTCTAGCGGAGGTAACACCGGGGAGCTGTTTTTT
CDR3: CASSKRSSGGNTGELFF

size: few
V: TRBV15
D: -
J: TRBJ1-6
DNA: TGTGCCACCAGCATCGTGTCGGGGAACTCACCCCTCCACTTT
CDR3: CATSIVSGNSPLHF

size: -
V: TRBV5-4
D: TRBD1
J: TRBJ2-2
DNA: TGTGCCAGCAGACCTGACAGGGGGCGTAACACCGGGGAGCTGTTTTTT
CDR3: CASRPDRGRNTGELFF

size: -
V: TRBV28
D: -
J: TRBJ1-5
DNA: TGTGCCAGCAGTTTCGTGGGAGGTCAGCCCCAGCATTTT
CDR3: CASSFVGGQPQHF

size: -
V: TRBV12-3/TRBV12-4
D: -
J: TRBJ2-7
DNA: TGTGCCAGCAGCCCTAGGTGGTACGAGCAGTACTTC
CDR3: CASSPRWYEQYF

size: -
V: TRBV7-9
D: -
J: TRBJ1-6
DNA: TGTGCCAGCAGAATCCTCGGAGCCGGGCCCCTCCACTTT
CDR3: CASRILGAGPLHF

size: -
V: TRBV29-1
D: TRBD1
J: TRBJ2-1
DNA: TGCAGCGCTCGAGGGGACAGAGACAATGAGCAGTTCTTC
CDR3: CSARGDRDNEQFF

size: -
V: TRBV11-2
D: TRBD1
J: TRBJ1-1
DNA: TGTGCCAGCAGCCGGACAGGGAAAGGTGCTTTCTTT
CDR3: CASSRTGKGAFF

size: -
V: TRBV9
D: TRBD2
J: TRBJ2-5
DNA: TGTGCCAGCACCCCAACGGGGGGGCTTCAAGAGACCCAGTACTTC
CDR3: CASTPTGGLQETQYF